These T cell receptor beta chains were read from a single sample in a study of cytomegalovirus exposure and HLA in healthy donors. This table comes from immunoSEQ multiplex PCR, and its TCRdb copy is limited to in-frame clones, with some not included. The table has 130,000 or so clones, around four fifths seen once. Sequencing used PBMCs. All receptors come from a woman aged 35 to 49 in good health and CMV-seronegative. Each CDR3 is given without its conserved first and last residue. Fields, in order: J gene, V gene, CDR3 protein.

>TRBJ1-6|TRBV30
AEGRSSYNSPLH
>TRBJ1-1|TRBV5-1
ASSRYPGDTEAF
>TRBJ2-7|TRBV7-9
ASSLMVAGTYEQY
>TRBJ2-5|TRBV2
ASSQMLAPEAETQY
>TRBJ2-7|TRBV2
ASSEEGIYEQY
>TRBJ1-1|TRBV5-4
ASSPGGGTGGAF
>TRBJ2-7|TRBV5-6
ASSLAAYEQY
>TRBJ2-7|TRBV4-2
ASSQDLVGGREQY
>TRBJ1-5|TRBV28
ASSLSGQPQH
>TRBJ2-3|TRBV19
ASSRQGTDTQY
>TRBJ2-3|TRBV9
ASNQAGAVDTQY
>TRBJ2-1|TRBV5-1
ASSRGSSDNEQF
>TRBJ1-5|TRBV4-2
ASSQDGTGGFQPQH
>TRBJ1-3|TRBV5-1
ASSFYSSGNTIY